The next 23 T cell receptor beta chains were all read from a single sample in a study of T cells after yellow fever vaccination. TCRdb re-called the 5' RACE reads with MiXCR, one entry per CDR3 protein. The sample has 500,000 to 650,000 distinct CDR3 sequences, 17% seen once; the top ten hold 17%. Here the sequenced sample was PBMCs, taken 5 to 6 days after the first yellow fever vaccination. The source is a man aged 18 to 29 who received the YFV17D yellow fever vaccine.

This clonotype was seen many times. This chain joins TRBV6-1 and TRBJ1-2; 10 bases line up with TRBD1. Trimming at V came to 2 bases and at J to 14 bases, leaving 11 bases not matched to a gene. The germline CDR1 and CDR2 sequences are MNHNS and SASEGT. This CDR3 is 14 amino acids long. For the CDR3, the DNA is TGTGCCAGCAGTGAACAAGGGACAGGGGAGAGGGGGACCTTC. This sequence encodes CASSEQGTGERGTF.

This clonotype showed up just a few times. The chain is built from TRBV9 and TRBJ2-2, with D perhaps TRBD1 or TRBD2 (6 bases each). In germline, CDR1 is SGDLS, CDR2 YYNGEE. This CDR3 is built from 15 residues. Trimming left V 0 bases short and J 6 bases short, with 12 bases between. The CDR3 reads CASSVEGGASGELFF. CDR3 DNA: TGTGCCAGCAGCGTAGAGGGGGGCGCATCCGGGGAGCTGTTTTTT.

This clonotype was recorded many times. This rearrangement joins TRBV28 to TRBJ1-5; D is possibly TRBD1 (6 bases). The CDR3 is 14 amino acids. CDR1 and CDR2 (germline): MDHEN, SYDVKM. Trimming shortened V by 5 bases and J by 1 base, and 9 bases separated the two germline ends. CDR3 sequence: CASSRGGSNQPQHF. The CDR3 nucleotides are TGTGCCAGCAGTCGAGGGGGGAGCAATCAGCCCCAGCATTTT.

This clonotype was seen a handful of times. The CDR3 loop reads CASSLPGQGAGGYTF. Here the CDR3 DNA reads TGCGCCAGCAGCCTACCGGGACAGGGGGCAGGTGGCTACACCTTC. V usage is TRBV4-1 and J usage is TRBJ1-2, with 12 positions matching TRBD1. J was trimmed by 7 bases and V by 4 bases; bases with no gene match: 7. The CDR3 is made up of 15 amino acids. Looked up from germline, CDR1 is MGHRA and CDR2 is YSYEKL.

CDR3 nucleotide sequence: TGTGCCAGCAGCCGCGAGAGCCTCCAAGAGACCCAGTACTTC. This codes for CASSRESLQETQYF. The J gene is TRBJ2-5, the V gene TRBV7-2; D remains ambiguous. V dropped 5 bases and J dropped 1 base, with 11 bases sitting between them. The CDR3 sequence is 14 residues long. Germline V gene sequence: CDR1 SGHTA, CDR2 FQGNSA.

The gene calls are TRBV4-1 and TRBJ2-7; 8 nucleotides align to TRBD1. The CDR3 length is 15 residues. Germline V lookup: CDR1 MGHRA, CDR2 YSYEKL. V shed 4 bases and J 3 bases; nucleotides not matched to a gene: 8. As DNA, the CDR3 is TGCGCCAGCAGCCGAGTGGCAGGGGGCAACTACGAGCAGTACTTC. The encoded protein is CASSRVAGGNYEQYF.

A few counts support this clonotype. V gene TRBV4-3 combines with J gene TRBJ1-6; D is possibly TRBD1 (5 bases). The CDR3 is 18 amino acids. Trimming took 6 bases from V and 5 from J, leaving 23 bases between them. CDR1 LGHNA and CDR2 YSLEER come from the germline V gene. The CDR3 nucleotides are TGCGCCAGCAGAAGGGGAACTGCCTCGATGAGTCATAATTCACCCCTCCACTTT. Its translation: CASRRGTASMSHNSPLHF.

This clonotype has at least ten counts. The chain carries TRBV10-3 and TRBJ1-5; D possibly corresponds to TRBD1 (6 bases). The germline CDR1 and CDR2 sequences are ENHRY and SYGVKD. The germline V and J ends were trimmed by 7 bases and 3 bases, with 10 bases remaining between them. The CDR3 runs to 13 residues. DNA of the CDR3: TGTGCCATCACTCGGGACATCAATCAGCCCCAGCATTTT. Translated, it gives CAITRDINQPQHF.

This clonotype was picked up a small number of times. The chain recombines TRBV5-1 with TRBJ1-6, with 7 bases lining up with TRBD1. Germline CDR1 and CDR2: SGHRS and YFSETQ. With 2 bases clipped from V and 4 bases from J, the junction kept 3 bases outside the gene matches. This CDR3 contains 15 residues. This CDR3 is CASSFGQVYNSPLHF. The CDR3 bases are TGCGCCAGCAGCTTCGGACAGGTTTATAATTCACCCCTCCACTTT.

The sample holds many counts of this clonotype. CDR3 in amino acids: CSAYFHLRGNNEQFF. The DNA of the CDR3 is TGCAGTGCTTATTTTCACCTTCGAGGAAACAATGAGCAGTTCTTC. This chain joins TRBV20-1 and TRBJ2-1; D is unresolved. CDR3 length equals 15 residues. The germline V and J ends were trimmed by 5 bases and 5 bases, with 19 bases remaining between them. The germline V gene encodes CDR1 DFQATT and CDR2 SNEGSKA (reference sequence).

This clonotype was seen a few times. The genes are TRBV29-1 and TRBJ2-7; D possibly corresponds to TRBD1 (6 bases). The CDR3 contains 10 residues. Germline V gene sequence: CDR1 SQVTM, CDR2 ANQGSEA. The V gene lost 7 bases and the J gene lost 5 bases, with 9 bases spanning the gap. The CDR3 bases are TGCAGCGCCCAGGGGAACGAGCAGTACTTC. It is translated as CSAQGNEQYF.

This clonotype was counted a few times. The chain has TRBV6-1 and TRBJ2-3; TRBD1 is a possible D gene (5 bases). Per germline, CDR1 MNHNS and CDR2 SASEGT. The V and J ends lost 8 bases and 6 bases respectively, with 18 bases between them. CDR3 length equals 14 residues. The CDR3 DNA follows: TGTGCCAGCCGCGTCTGGACATCAGCCGATACGCAGTATTTT. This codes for CASRVWTSADTQYF.

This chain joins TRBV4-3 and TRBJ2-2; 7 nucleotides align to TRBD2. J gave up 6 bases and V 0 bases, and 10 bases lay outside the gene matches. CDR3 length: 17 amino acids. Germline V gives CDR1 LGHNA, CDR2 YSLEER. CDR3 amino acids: CASSQDPNAGVPGELFF. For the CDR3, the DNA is TGCGCCAGCAGCCAAGATCCCAACGCGGGAGTTCCCGGGGAGCTGTTTTTT.

The CDR3 DNA follows: TGTGCCAGCAGGGACGGGACAGGAGGGCTAAGATCCTACGAGCAGTACTTC. It is translated as CASRDGTGGLRSYEQYF. The V gene is TRBV2, the J gene TRBJ2-7; 8 positions agree with TRBD1. J lost 1 base, V lost 6 bases, and 14 bases had no gene match. CDR3 size: 17 residues. The V gene's germline CDR1 is SNHLY and CDR2 FYNNEI.

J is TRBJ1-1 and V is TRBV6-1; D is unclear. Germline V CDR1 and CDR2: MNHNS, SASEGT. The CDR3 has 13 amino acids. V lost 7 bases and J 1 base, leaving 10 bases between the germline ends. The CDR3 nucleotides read TGTGCCAGCACATCGGCAGGGAACACTGAAGCTTTCTTT. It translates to CASTSAGNTEAFF.

The CDR3 here is CASSQGGAGEGYTF. The CDR3 region has the DNA TGCGCCAGCAGCCAAGGGGGCGCGGGGGAAGGCTACACCTTC. This chain connects TRBV4-1 to TRBJ1-2, with D possibly TRBD1 on 5 matching bases. With 1 base removed from V and 8 bases from J, the gap between germline ends came to 14 bases. Germline loops: CDR1 MGHRA, CDR2 YSYEKL. This CDR3 has 14 residues.

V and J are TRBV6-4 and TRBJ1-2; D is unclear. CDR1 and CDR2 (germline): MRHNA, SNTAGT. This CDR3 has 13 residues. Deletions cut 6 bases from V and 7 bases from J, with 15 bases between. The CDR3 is CASSEGMYGGYTF. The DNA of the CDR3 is TGTGCCAGCAGCGAAGGGATGTACGGTGGCTACACCTTC.

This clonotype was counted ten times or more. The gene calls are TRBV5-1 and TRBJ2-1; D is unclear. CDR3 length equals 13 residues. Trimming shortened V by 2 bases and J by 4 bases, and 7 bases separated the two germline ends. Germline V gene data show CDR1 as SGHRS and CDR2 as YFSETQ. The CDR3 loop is CASSFLGYNEQFF. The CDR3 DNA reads TGCGCCAGCAGCTTTTTGGGATACAATGAGCAGTTCTTC.

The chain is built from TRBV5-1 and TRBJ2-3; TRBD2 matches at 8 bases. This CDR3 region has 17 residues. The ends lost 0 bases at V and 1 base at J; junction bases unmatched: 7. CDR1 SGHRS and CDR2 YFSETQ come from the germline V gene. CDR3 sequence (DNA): TGCGCCAGCAGCTTGGCGGGGGGGAGTCCGGGCACAGATACGCAGTATTTT. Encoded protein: CASSLAGGSPGTDTQYF.

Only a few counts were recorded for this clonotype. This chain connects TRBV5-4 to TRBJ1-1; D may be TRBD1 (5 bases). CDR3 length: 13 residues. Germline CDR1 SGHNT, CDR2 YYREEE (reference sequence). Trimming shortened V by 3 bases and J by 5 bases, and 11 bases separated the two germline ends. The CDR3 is CASSSGGWTEAFF. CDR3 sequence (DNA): TGTGCCAGCAGCTCCGGGGGGTGGACTGAAGCTTTCTTT. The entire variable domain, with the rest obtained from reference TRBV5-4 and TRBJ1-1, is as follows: ETGVTQSPTHLIKTRGQQVTLRCSSQSGHNTVSWYQQALGQGPQFIFQYYREEENGRGNFPPRFSGLQFPNYSSELNVNALELDDSALYLCASSSGGWTEAFFGQGTRLTVV.

CDR3 nucleotides: TGCAGTGCGCCTGGTGACAGGGGGCCACGAGATGGCTACACCTTC. Translated: CSAPGDRGPRDGYTF. This chain uses TRBV20-1 with TRBJ1-2, with TRBD1 identical over 10 bases. The CDR3 extends over 15 amino acids. The ends lost 6 bases at V and 6 bases at J; junction bases unmatched: 13. Looked up from germline, CDR1 is DFQATT and CDR2 is SNEGSKA (reference sequence).

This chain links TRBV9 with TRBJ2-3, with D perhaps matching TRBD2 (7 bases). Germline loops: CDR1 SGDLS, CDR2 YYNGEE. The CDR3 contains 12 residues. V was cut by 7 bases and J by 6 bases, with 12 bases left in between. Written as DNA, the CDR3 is TGTGCCAGCTCGCGGGGGCTGGATACGCAGTATTTT. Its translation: CASSRGLDTQYF.

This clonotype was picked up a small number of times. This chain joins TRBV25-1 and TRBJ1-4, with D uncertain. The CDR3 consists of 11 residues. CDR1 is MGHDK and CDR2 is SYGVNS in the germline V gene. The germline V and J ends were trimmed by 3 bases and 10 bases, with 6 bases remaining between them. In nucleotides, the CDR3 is TGTGCCAGCAGTGATTCCGTAAAACTGTTTTTT. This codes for CASSDSVKLFF.